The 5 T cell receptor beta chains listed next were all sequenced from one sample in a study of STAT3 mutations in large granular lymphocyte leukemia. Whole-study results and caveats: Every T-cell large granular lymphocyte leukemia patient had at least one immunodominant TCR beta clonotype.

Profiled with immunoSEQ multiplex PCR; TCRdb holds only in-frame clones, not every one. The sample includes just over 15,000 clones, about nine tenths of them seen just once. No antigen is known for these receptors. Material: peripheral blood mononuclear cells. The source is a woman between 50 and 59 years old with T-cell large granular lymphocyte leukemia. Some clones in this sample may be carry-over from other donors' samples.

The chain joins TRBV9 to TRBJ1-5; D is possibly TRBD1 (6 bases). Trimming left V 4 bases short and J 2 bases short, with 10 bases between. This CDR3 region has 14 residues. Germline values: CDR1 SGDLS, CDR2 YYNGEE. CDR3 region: CASSTQGGNQPQHF. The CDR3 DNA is TGTGCCAGCAGCACACAGGGCGGCAATCAGCCCCAGCATTTT.

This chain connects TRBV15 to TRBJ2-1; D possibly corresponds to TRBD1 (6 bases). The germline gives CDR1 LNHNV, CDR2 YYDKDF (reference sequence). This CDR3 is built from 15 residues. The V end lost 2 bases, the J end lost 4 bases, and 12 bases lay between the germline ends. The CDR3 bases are TGTGCCACCAGCAGATCCGGGACATCTTACAATGAGCAGTTCTTC. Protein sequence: CATSRSGTSYNEQFF.

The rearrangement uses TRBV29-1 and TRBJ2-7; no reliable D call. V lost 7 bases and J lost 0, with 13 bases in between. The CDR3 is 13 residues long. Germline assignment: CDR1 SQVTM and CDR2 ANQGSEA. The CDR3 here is CSAEGPSSYEQYF. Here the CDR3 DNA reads TGCAGCGCCGAAGGCCCGAGCTCCTACGAGCAGTACTTC.

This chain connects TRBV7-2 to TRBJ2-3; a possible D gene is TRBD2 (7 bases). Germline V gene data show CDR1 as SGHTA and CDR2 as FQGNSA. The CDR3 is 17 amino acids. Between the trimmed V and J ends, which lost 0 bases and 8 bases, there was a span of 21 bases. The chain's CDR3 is CASSLAASGTGRGTQYF. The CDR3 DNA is TGTGCCAGCAGCTTAGCGGCTAGCGGTACCGGCAGGGGTACGCAGTATTTT. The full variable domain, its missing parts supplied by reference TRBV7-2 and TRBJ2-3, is GAGVSQSPSNKVTEKGKDVELRCDPISGHTALYWYRQSLGQGLEFLIYFQGNSAPDKSGLPSDRFSAERTGGSVSTLTIQRTQQEDSAVYLCASSLAASGTGRGTQYFGPGTRLTVL.

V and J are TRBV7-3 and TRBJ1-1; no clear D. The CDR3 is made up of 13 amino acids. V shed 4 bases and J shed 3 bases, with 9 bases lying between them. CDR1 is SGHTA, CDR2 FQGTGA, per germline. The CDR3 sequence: CASSSQLDTEAFF. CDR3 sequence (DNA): TGTGCCAGCAGCTCCCAACTGGACACTGAAGCTTTCTTT.